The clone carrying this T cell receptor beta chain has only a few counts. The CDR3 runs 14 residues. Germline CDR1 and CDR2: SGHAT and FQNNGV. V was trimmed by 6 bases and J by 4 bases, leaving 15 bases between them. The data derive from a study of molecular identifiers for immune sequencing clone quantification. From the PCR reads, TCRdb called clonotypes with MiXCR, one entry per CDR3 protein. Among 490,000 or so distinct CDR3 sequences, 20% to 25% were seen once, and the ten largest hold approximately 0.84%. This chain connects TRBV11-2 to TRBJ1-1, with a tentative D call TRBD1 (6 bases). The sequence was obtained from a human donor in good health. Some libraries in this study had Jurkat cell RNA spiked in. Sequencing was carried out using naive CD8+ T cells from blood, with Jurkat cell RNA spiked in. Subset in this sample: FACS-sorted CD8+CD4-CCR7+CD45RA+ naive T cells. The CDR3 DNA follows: TGTGCCAGCAGTATAATGGGGGCGAGCACTGAAGCTTTCTTT. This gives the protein CASSIMGASTEAFF.